The clone carrying this T cell receptor (beta chain) has just a few counts. In the PCR, 60 Vbeta and 13 Jbeta primers were used. The method was immunoSEQ multiplex PCR; TCRdb's version includes in-frame clones alone and lacks a portion of them. The sample has approximately 110,000 clones, roughly 70% seen once; the top ten hold around 8.2%. The sample originates from a study of cytomegalovirus exposure and HLA in healthy donors. The CDR3 is 14 amino acids. Germline V CDR1 and CDR2: MNHNY, SVGAGI (reference sequence). Trimming at V came to 5 bases and at J to 6 bases, leaving 8 bases not matched to a gene.

The material sequenced was PBMCs. The sequence came from a man aged 25 to 40 in good health and CMV-seropositive. The chain carries TRBV6-6 and TRBJ1-1, with 8 bases identical to TRBD1. This chain's CDR3 is CASSQSDRVSEAFF. CDR3 nucleotide sequence: TGTGCCAGCAGTCAATCGGACAGGGTGTCTGAAGCTTTCTTT.